This T cell receptor (beta chain) was profiled in a study of blood T cell repertoires in COVID-19. Per germline, CDR1 LGHDT and CDR2 YNNKEL (reference sequence). This CDR3 region has 15 residues. The V end lost 0 bases, the J end lost 10 bases, and 13 bases lay between the germline ends. The data were produced by immunoSEQ multiplex PCR, yet TCRdb's version contains in-frame clones alone and is incomplete. The sample contains approximately 390,000 clones, over 75% of which appear only once. This chain connects TRBV3-1 (or the pseudogene TRBV3-2) to TRBJ1-6, with D perhaps TRBD1 (5 bases). The specimen was peripheral blood. The TCR originated in a woman aged 55-75 years with COVID-19, enrolled during active disease. The CDR3 DNA follows: TGTGCCAGCAGCCAAGAGGTAGGGGTAAGGTCACCCCTCCACTTT. The encoded protein is CASSQEVGVRSPLHF.